These T cell receptor beta chains were read from a single sample in a study of metastatic and nonmetastatic thyroid tumors. TCRdb re-processed the PCR reads through MiXCR. Of some 20,000 clones in the sample, roughly 23% are singletons; the top ten hold 65% to 75%. Sequencing was performed on blood. The receptors originated from a male donor with papillary thyroid cancer or a benign thyroid nodule (not recorded which). Some clones in this sample may be carry-over from other donors' samples. The CDR3 runs from the conserved cysteine through the conserved F or W. The order of the fields is J gene, V gene, D gene, clone size, CDR3 protein, CDR3 DNA. D genes are given only for firm matches. Clone size is given for some rows only: seen once, a few or many times, or a class if the clone is expanded.

>TRBJ1-3|TRBV7-3|-|-
CASSPQGAGAPRGNTIYF
TGTGCCAGCAGCCCACAGGGCGCCGGGGCTCCCCGAGGAAACACCATATATTTT
>TRBJ2-2|TRBV20-1|-|many
CSARGGVGTNTGELFF
TGCAGTGCTAGAGGGGGCGTAGGCACGAACACCGGGGAGCTGTTTTTT
>TRBJ2-7|TRBV6-1|TRBD2|-
CASSNLAAHYEQYF
TGTGCCAGCAGTAATCTAGCGGCCCACTACGAGCAGTACTTC
>TRBJ1-2|TRBV20-1|-|-
CSARDPRGDYGYTF
TGCAGTGCTAGAGACCCCAGGGGAGACTATGGCTACACCTTC
>TRBJ2-7|TRBV28|TRBD2|many
CASSYRGRSYEQYF
TGTGCCAGCAGTTATCGCGGGAGGTCCTACGAGCAGTACTTC
>TRBJ2-1|TRBV28|TRBD2|many
CASSPWLAGKYNEQFF
TGTGCCAGCAGTCCTTGGTTAGCGGGAAAGTACAATGAGCAGTTCTTC
>TRBJ1-1|TRBV27|-|few
CASSRSGGGRTEAFF
TGTGCCAGCAGTCGAAGTGGGGGAGGAAGAACTGAAGCTTTCTTT
>TRBJ2-7|TRBV20-1|TRBD2|many
CSATLLAGGWEQYF
TGCAGTGCAACTTTACTAGCGGGAGGGTGGGAGCAGTACTTC
>TRBJ2-7|TRBV28|TRBD2|few
CATALAVGDEQYF
TGTGCCACAGCCCTAGCGGTAGGCGACGAGCAGTACTTC
>TRBJ1-2|TRBV6-1|TRBD1|many
CASSERGQGFPPYGYTF
TGTGCCAGCAGTGAAAGGGGACAGGGGTTTCCCCCCTATGGCTACACCTTC
>TRBJ1-5|TRBV5-1|-|-
CARYSSQVCQPQHF
TGCGCCAGGTACAGCTCTCAGGTTTGTCAGCCCCAGCATTTT
>TRBJ2-2|TRBV7-3|-|few
CASSSGLTNTGELFF
TGTGCCAGCAGCTCAGGACTTACGAACACCGGGGAGCTGTTTTTT
>TRBJ1-6|TRBV11-2|-|many
CASSLPNSPLHF
TGTGCCAGCAGCTTACCCAATTCACCCCTCCACTTT
>TRBJ2-6|TRBV18|TRBD1|many
CASSPAGTGGTPSGANVLTF
TGTGCCAGCTCACCTGCAGGGACAGGGGGTACCCCCAGTGGGGCCAACGTCCTGACTTTC
>TRBJ2-5|TRBV24-1|-|-
CATSDLGVGSRQETQYF
TGTGCCACCAGTGATTTAGGGGTGGGCAGCCGCCAAGAGACCCAGTACTTC
>TRBJ2-3|TRBV28|-|few
CASTHPRGGDTQYF
TGTGCCAGCACCCACCCTAGAGGAGGGGATACGCAGTATTTT
>TRBJ2-2|TRBV24-1|-|-
CATENPGTTGELFF
TGTGCCACCGAGAACCCAGGGACCACCGGGGAGCTGTTTTTT
>TRBJ2-7|TRBV11-2|TRBD1|-
CASSLAGTGGYEQYF
TGTGCCAGCAGCTTAGCCGGGACAGGGGGTTACGAGCAGTACTTC
>TRBJ2-1|TRBV24-1|TRBD2|-
CATSDLRTSGSSYNEQFF
TGTGCCACCAGTGATTTAAGGACTAGCGGGAGCTCCTACAATGAGCAGTTCTTC
>TRBJ1-1|TRBV20-1|-|many
CSARATGMNTEAFF
TGCAGTGCTAGAGCCACCGGTATGAACACTGAAGCTTTCTTT